The entry that follows covers one T cell receptor (beta chain) sequence. TCRdb re-called the 5' RACE reads and catalogs CDR3 proteins one per entry, DNA excluded. The record lists 450,000 to 600,000 distinct CDR3 sequences, of which the ten most abundant hold approximately 3.6%. This entry comes from a study of T cells expressing NK-cell markers. Overall study: Serological testing identified seven of the eight sequenced donors as HCMV-seropositive and one as seronegative.

The CDR3 is made up of 16 amino acids. CDR1 SGHDT and CDR2 YYEEEE come from the germline V gene. The TCR originated in a man aged 18-30 years in good health. The chain links TRBV5-6 to TRBJ2-2. The specimen was blood T cells: a sorted CD56 or NKG2C T cell subset, CD4+ or CD8+ T cells, or bulk PBMC T cells (not recorded which). The CDR3 protein is CASSLAWQASTGELFF.